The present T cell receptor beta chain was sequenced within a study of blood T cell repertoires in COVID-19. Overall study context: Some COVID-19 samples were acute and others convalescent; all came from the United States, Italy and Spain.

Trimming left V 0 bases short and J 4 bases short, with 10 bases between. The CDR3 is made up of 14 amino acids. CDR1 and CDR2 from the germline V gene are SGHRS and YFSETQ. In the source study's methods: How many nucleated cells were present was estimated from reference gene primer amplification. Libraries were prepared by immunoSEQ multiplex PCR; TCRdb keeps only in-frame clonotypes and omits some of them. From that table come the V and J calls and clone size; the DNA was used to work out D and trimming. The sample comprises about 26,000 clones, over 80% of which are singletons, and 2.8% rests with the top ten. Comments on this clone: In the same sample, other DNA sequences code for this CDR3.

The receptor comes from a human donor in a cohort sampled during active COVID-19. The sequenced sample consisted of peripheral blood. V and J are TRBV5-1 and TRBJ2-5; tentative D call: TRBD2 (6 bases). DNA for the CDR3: TGCGCCAGCAGCTTGGGGCAGGGAGGAGAGACCCAGTACTTC. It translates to CASSLGQGGETQYF.